This T cell receptor (beta chain) was observed in a study of radiotherapy plus CTLA-4 blockade in lung cancer. Using immunoSEQ multiplex PCR, the repertoire was profiled, and TCRdb retains in-frame clones only, with some absent. Of around 80,000 clones listed, roughly four fifths are singletons. In regard to this clone: Its antigen remains unidentified.

Study findings and constraints: Alongside interferon-beta, early blood T cell clone dynamics were reportedly the best predictor of response. Tumor-origin TCR clones grew in blood after radiotherapy plus ipilimumab.

The length of the CDR3 is 16 residues. Germline CDR1 reads SGHAT; CDR2 reads FQDESV (reference sequence). The junction had 6 bases not matched to a gene; V was cut back by 3 bases and J by 0 bases. The receptor was isolated from a human donor with non-small cell lung cancer whose response to radiotherapy plus ipilimumab could not be evaluated. The sequencing used peripheral blood, collected from a patient treated with radiotherapy plus ipilimumab. J is TRBJ1-2 and V is TRBV11-1, with TRBD1 matching 8 bases. The CDR3 region has the DNA TGTGCCAGCAGCTTTGGACAGGGTAACTCTAACTATGGCTACACCTTC. Protein product: CASSFGQGNSNYGYTF.